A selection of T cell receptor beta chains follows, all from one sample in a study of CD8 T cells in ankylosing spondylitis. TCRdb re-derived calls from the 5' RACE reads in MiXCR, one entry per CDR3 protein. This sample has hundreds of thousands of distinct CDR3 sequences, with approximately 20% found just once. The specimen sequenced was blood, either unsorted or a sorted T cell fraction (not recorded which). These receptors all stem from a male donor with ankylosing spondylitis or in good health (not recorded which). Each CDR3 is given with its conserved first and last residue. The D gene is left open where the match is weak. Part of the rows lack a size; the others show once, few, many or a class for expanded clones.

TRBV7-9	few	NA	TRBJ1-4	TGTGCCAGCAGCATTACAGACATGAGGAATGAAAAACTGTTTTTT	CASSITDMRNEKLFF
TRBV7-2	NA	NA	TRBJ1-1	TGTGCCAGCAATAAGCTCTCGGCAGAGGGGAGGAACACTGAAGCTTTCTTT	CASNKLSAEGRNTEAFF
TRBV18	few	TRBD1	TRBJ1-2	TGTGCCAGCTCCCTTAACGGACAGGGGAACGGCTACACCTTC	CASSLNGQGNGYTF
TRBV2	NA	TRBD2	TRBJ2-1	TGTGCCAGCAGAGAGAGTAGCGGGGGGTATGAGCAGTTCTTC	CASRESSGGYEQFF
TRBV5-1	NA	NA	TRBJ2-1	TGCGCCAGCAGCTTGGCCGGCGGGGGCCACAATGAGCAGTTCTTC	CASSLAGGGHNEQFF
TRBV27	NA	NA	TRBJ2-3	TGTGCCAGCATTGGCGGGACAGATACGCAGTATTTT	CASIGGTDTQYF
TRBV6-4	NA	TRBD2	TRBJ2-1	TGTGCCAGCAGTTCCCTAGCGGGAGTGAATGAGCAGTTCTTC	CASSSLAGVNEQFF
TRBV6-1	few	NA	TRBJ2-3	TGTGCCAGCAGTGAAAGTAGAGATACGCAGTATTTT	CASSESRDTQYF
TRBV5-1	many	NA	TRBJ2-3	TGCGCCAGCAAAAGACAGGCGTCCACAGATACGCAGTATTTT	CASKRQASTDTQYF
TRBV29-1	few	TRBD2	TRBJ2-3	TGCAGCGGAACCTCCGGGACTAGCGGGAGTCTGACAGATACGCAGTATTTT	CSGTSGTSGSLTDTQYF
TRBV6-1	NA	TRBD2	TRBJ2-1	TGTGCCAGCAGTGAAATTAGCGGGAGGGCCTTCAACAATGAGCAGTTCTTC	CASSEISGRAFNNEQFF
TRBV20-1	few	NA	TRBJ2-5	TGCAGTGCTAGAGCGGGACAACAGATCCAAGAGACCCAGTACTTC	CSARAGQQIQETQYF
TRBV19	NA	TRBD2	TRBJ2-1	TGTGCCAGTAGTGTCTCTAGCGGGATGTCTGAGCAGTTCTTC	CASSVSSGMSEQFF
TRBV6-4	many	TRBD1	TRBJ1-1	TGTGCCAGCAGTAGGACAGGGCCCCGCGGTATCACTGAAGCTTTCTTT	CASSRTGPRGITEAFF
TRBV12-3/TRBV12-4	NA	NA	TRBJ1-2	TGTGCCAGCAGTTGGGGACGAGGGGCTAACTATGGCTACACCTTC	CASSWGRGANYGYTF
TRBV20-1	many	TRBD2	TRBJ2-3	TGCAGTGCTTCGGGACTAGCGGGAGACGGGGACACAGATACGCAGTATTTT	CSASGLAGDGDTDTQYF
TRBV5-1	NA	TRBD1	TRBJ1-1	TGCGCCAGCAGCTTGGTTGGAGGGGGCATGAACACTGAAGCTTTCTTT	CASSLVGGGMNTEAFF
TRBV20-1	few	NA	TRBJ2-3	TGCAGTGCCCGGCCTCCCGGGGGAAGCACAGATACGCAGTATTTT	CSARPPGGSTDTQYF
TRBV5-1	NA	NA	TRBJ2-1	TGCGCCAGCAGCTTTGTGAAGGGGATCTACAATGAGCAGTTCTTC	CASSFVKGIYNEQFF
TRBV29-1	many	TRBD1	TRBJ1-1	TGCAGCGCTCTCAGGGGGTTGGCTGAAGCTTTCTTT	CSALRGLAEAFF
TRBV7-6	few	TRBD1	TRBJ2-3	TGTGCCAGCAGCCCCGGGACAGGGGTCCCAGATACGCAGTATTTT	CASSPGTGVPDTQYF
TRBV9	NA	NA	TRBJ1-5	TGTGCCAGCAGCGTAGGACCCCATCAGCCCCAGCATTTT	CASSVGPHQPQHF
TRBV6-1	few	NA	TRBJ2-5	TGTGCCAGCGCGTCACAGACTACGATGGAGACCCAGTACTTC	CASASQTTMETQYF
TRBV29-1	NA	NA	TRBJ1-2	TGCAGCGTGGACCAGACCCTTAGCTACACCTTC	CSVDQTLSYTF
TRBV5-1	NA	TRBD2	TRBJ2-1	TGCGCCAGCAGGGGAGTATCGGGAGGCGCCCGCATTGAGCAGTTCTTC	CASRGVSGGARIEQFF
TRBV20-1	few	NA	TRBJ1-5	TGCAGTGCGCCCCCGGACGGGAATCAGCCCCAGCATTTT	CSAPPDGNQPQHF
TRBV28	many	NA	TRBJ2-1	TGTGCCAGCAGTCCCCGTTTGAATGAGCAGTTCTTC	CASSPRLNEQFF
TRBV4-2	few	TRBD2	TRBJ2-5	TGTGCCAGCAGCCAAGATGTCGACCTAGCGGGTGAGACCCAGTACTTC	CASSQDVDLAGETQYF